Listed here are 20 T cell receptor beta chains from one sample, sequenced in a study of tissue T cells after allogeneic stem cell transplantation. Measured with immunoSEQ multiplex PCR; TCRdb has only the in-frame clones, and not every one. There are roughly 20,000 clones in the sample; roughly three quarters occur only once, and 0.35% to 0.45% lies in the top ten. Material: blood. The source is a female BALB/c mouse in good health. MHC haplotype here: H2-d.

This clone was counted only a few times. Gene names and germline refer to mouse. The read terminates 1 residue before the CDR3 end, so the remaining end is supplied by the germline J gene. This chain connects TRBV20 to TRBJ1-5; no reliable D call. This CDR3 has 14 amino acids. CDR1 and CDR2 from the germline V gene are GFQATS and STVNSAI. The V end lost 0 bases, the J end lost 0 bases, and 6 bases lay between the germline ends. The sequenced part of the CDR3 DNA is TGTGGTGCTAGGGAGCGGGGTAACAACCAGGCTCCGCTT. It yields the protein CGARERGNNQAPL. The complete CDR3 protein is CGARERGNNQAPLF.

Concerning this clone itself: Here the gene names and germline are mouse. The read ends 1 residue early relative to the CDR3; the germline J gene fills the gap. V and J are TRBV16 and TRBJ2-3; D ambiguous. The CDR3 totals 10 residues. V was shortened by 0 bases and J by 11 bases, with 3 bases between the two germline ends. Germline V CDR1 and CDR2: SGHSA, FRNQAP. Partial CDR3 DNA: TGTGCAAGCAGCTTAGACAGGCTGTAT. Protein sequence: CASSLDRLY. From start to end, the CDR3 is CASSLDRLYF.

Comments on this clone: Genes and germline are mouse. The read ends 1 residue before the CDR3 terminus; that terminus is restored from the germline J gene. The V and J genes are TRBV13-1 and TRBJ1-1; D is unclear. The CDR3 consists of 14 residues. V was cut by 0 bases and J by 1 base, with 7 bases left in between. Germline V gives CDR1 NSHNY, CDR2 SYGAGN. CDR3 DNA (partial): TGTGCCAGCAGTGATGTCGAAAAAAACACAGAAGTCTTC. Amino acid sequence: CASSDVEKNTEVF. The whole CDR3 is CASSDVEKNTEVFF.

Note on this clone: The gene symbols are mouse symbols. The CDR3 sequence is CASSIGGEATEVFF. Incomplete CDR3 DNA: TGTGCCAGCAGTATAGGGGGAGAGGCCACAGAAGTCTTC. This chain links TRBV19 with TRBJ1-1; no definite D call. The read finishes 1 residue shy of the CDR3 end, and the germline J gene is used to complete it. Per germline, CDR1 FNHDT and CDR2 SITEND (reference sequence). The CDR3 extends over 14 amino acids. V gave up 0 bases and J gave up 4 bases, with 10 bases separating them.

This clone was seen just once. Each gene name is a mouse one. The CDR3 end lies 1 residue beyond the end of the read and is filled in from the germline J gene. This chain uses TRBV31 with TRBJ2-3; 11 bases line up with TRBD2. Germline V gene sequence: CDR1 GKSSPN, CDR2 SITVG. Losses at the gene ends were 5 bases for V and 0 bases for J; bases not matched to a gene: 4. The CDR3 sequence is 15 residues long. This CDR3 is CAWGDWGTSAETLYF. CDR3 DNA, as far as it was read: TGTGCCTGGGGGGACTGGGGGACTAGTGCAGAAACGCTGTAT.

Concerning this clone: Mouse gene names apply. The CDR3 end lies 1 residue beyond the end of the read and is filled in from the germline J gene. The chain couples TRBV20 to TRBJ2-1; 9 bases line up with TRBD2. The CDR3 is made up of 13 amino acids. CDR1 GFQATS and CDR2 STVNSAI come from the germline V gene. V lost 6 bases to trimming and J lost 4 bases; unmatched junction nucleotides: 4. The sequenced CDR3 bases are TGTGGTGCCTGGGGGGGGCTTTATGCTGAGCAGTTC. It translates to CGAWGGLYAEQF. The CDR3 reads in full as CGAWGGLYAEQFF.

This clone was seen only a few times. Gene names denote mouse genes. The CDR3 end lies 1 residue beyond the end of the read and is filled in from the germline J gene. V and J are TRBV2 and TRBJ1-5, with TRBD1 matching over 11 bases. The junction had 3 bases not matched to a gene; V was cut back by 0 bases and J by 8 bases. The CDR3 extends over 15 amino acids. Germline loops: CDR1 LGHNA, CDR2 YSYQKL. CDR3 amino acids: CASSQEGTGGKAPLF. The DNA read from the CDR3 is TGTGCCAGCAGCCAAGAAGGGACAGGGGGGAAGGCTCCGCTT.

With respect to this clone: Mouse gene names and germline throughout. The covered CDR3 bases are TGTGCCAGCAGCCATGGACAGGGATATAATTCGCCCCTCTAC. Protein product: CASSHGQGYNSPLY. The entire CDR3 protein reads CASSHGQGYNSPLYF. J is TRBJ1-6 and V is TRBV5; 8 bases map to TRBD1. The read ends 1 residue early relative to the CDR3; the germline J gene fills the gap. TRBJ1-6 is labeled an ORF, and its function is uncertain. Looked up from germline, CDR1 is LGHNA and CDR2 is YNLKQL (reference sequence). The ends lost 3 bases at V and 4 bases at J; junction bases unmatched: 2. The CDR3 sequence is 15 residues long.

This clone appeared a few times. Gene names follow the mouse nomenclature. CDR3 DNA, as far as it was read: TGTGCCTGGAGTCCCCAGGGGTATGAACAGTAC. It codes for CAWSPQGYEQY. The whole CDR3 sequence reads CAWSPQGYEQYF. J is TRBJ2-7 and V is TRBV31; D might be TRBD1 (6 bases). The read ends 1 residue before the CDR3 terminus; that terminus is restored from the germline J gene. Germline CDR1 reads GKSSPN; CDR2 reads SITVG. The CDR3 runs 12 residues. With 1 base removed from V and 4 bases from J, the gap between germline ends came to 8 bases. The whole variable domain, remainder taken from reference TRBV31 and TRBJ2-7, is AQTIHQWPVAEIKAVGSPLSLGCTIKGKSSPNLYWYWQATGGTLQQLFYSITVGQVESVVQLNLSASRPKDDQFILSTEKLLLSHSGFYLCAWSPQGYEQYFGPGTRLTVL.

This clone is a singleton in its sample. The germline and genes are mouse ones. Read sequence stops 1 residue before the CDR3 end, and the germline J gene provides the missing end. This chain links TRBV19 with TRBJ2-2; D is possibly TRBD1 (6 bases). Germline V CDR1 and CDR2: FNHDT, SITEND (reference sequence). V gave up 2 bases and J gave up 4 bases, with 9 bases separating them. The CDR3 has 14 residues. The covered CDR3 bases are TGTGCCAGCAGTATGCAGGGGATCACCGGGCAGCTCTAC. It specifies CASSMQGITGQLY. The full CDR3 reads CASSMQGITGQLYF. Supplemented by reference TRBV19 and TRBJ2-2, the full variable domain reads GGIITQTPKFLIGQEGQKLTLKCQQNFNHDTMYWYRQDSGKGLRLIYYSITENDLQKGDLSEGYDASREKKSSFSLTVTSAQKNEMAVFLCASSMQGITGQLYFGEGSKLTVL.

Concerning this clone: The genes are named according to mouse. The CDR3 goes on 1 residue after the read ends, and that part is filled in from the germline J gene. This chain joins TRBV13-2 and TRBJ2-7, with 9 bases fitting TRBD1. The V and J ends lost 2 bases and 4 bases, in that order; junction bases with no gene match: 1. Germline CDR1 NNHNN, CDR2 SYGAGS (reference sequence). The CDR3 totals 13 residues. The part of the CDR3 DNA that was read is TGTGCCAGCGGTGAGGGGACAGGGTATGAACAGTAC. This codes for CASGEGTGYEQY. From start to end, the CDR3 is CASGEGTGYEQYF.

About this clone itself: Mouse gene names and germline throughout. The read is 1 residue too short to cover the CDR3 end, so that end is filled in from the germline J gene. The chain uses TRBV13-2 and TRBJ2-2, with D possibly TRBD1 on 5 matching bases. Per germline, CDR1 NNHNN and CDR2 SYGAGS (reference sequence). The CDR3 is made up of 13 amino acids. V was clipped by 3 bases and J by 4 bases, with 7 bases between them. Here the CDR3 reads CASGVTVTGQLYF. The part of the CDR3 DNA that was read is TGTGCCAGCGGTGTGACAGTCACCGGGCAGCTCTAC.

This clone was seen once. Here the gene names and germline are mouse. Read sequence stops 1 residue before the CDR3 end, and the germline J gene provides the missing end. The chain is built from TRBV31 and TRBJ1-1; D gene uncertain. Germline V gene data show CDR1 as GKSSPN and CDR2 as SITVG. The CDR3 spans 13 residues. Trimming took off 0 bases at V and 1 base at J, with 6 bases between the two ends. The CDR3 bases that were read are TGTGCCTGGAGTCTATACAGAAACACAGAAGTCTTC. Its translation is CAWSLYRNTEVF. The whole CDR3 protein reads CAWSLYRNTEVFF. Based on the CDR3 plus reference TRBV31 and TRBJ1-1, the full variable domain is AQTIHQWPVAEIKAVGSPLSLGCTIKGKSSPNLYWYWQATGGTLQQLFYSITVGQVESVVQLNLSASRPKDDQFILSTEKLLLSHSGFYLCAWSLYRNTEVFFGKGTRLTVV.

Note on this clone: The gene names here belong to mouse. From the germline J gene comes the end of the CDR3, since the read stops 1 residue before it. This chain joins TRBV1 and TRBJ2-5; 7 nucleotides line up with TRBD1. CDR1 is NSQYPW and CDR2 is LRSPGD in the germline V gene (reference sequence). The trim removed 4 bases at V and 5 bases at J, leaving 0 bases unmatched. The CDR3 has 12 residues. CDR3: CTCSGQGDTQYF. The CDR3 bases that were read are TGCACCTGCAGTGGACAGGGAGACACCCAGTAC.

For this clone: The gene names given are mouse names. The CDR3 end falls 1 residue outside the read, so it is completed with the germline J gene. The J gene is TRBJ2-3, the V gene TRBV1, with D hard to call. The germline gives CDR1 NSQYPW, CDR2 LRSPGD (reference sequence). This CDR3 region has 15 residues. V lost 1 base, J lost 1 base, and 9 bases lay in between. CDR3 bases read: TGCACCTGCAGTGCAGGGGTCGGAGGTGCAGAAACGCTGTAT. It translates to CTCSAGVGGAETLY. The complete CDR3 sequence is CTCSAGVGGAETLYF.

This clone was seen a few times. The listed genes are named as in mouse. The read halts 1 residue ahead of the CDR3 end, with the missing end drawn from the germline J gene. V and J are TRBV13-2 and TRBJ2-7; 8 bases fit TRBD2. CDR1 is NNHNN, CDR2 SYGAGS, per germline (reference sequence). J gave up 4 bases and V 0 bases, and 6 bases lay outside the gene matches. The CDR3 extends over 15 amino acids. The DNA read from the CDR3 is TGTGCCAGCGGTGATGCAGGTCTGGGGGGTTATGAACAGTAC. Translating it yields CASGDAGLGGYEQY. The entire CDR3 sequence reads CASGDAGLGGYEQYF.

This clone was found once. Gene names are mouse gene names. From the germline J gene comes the end of the CDR3, since the read stops 1 residue before it. The chain carries TRBV13-1 and TRBJ2-5; TRBD1 aligns across 11 bases. Trimming removed 4 bases from V and 0 bases from J; junction bases left unmatched: 1. Germline lookup yields CDR1 NSHNY and CDR2 SYGAGN. The CDR3 is 15 residues long. The sequenced CDR3 bases are TGTGCCAGCAGTTGGGACAGGGGGAACCAAGACACCCAGTAC. This codes for CASSWDRGNQDTQY. The whole CDR3 sequence is CASSWDRGNQDTQYF.

A few counts support this clone. Any gene name here is a mouse gene name. With the read ending 1 residue before the CDR3 end, the germline J gene is used to fill in that end. This chain uses TRBV2 with TRBJ2-7, with TRBD1 identical over 10 bases. Germline V lookup: CDR1 LGHNA, CDR2 YSYQKL. V was pared by 5 bases and J by 2 bases, with 0 bases of the junction left unmatched. There are 13 residues in the CDR3. The sequenced CDR3 bases are TGTGCCAGCAGCGGGACAGGGGCCTATGAACAGTAC. Translated: CASSGTGAYEQY. The entire CDR3 protein reads CASSGTGAYEQYF.

Regarding this clone: Genes and germline come from the mouse. The CDR3 goes on 1 residue after the read ends, and that part is filled in from the germline J gene. This chain uses TRBV13-1 with TRBJ2-2; maybe TRBD1 (7 bases). Deletions cut 0 bases from V and 3 bases from J, with 15 bases between. Germline V gene data show CDR1 as NSHNY and CDR2 as SYGAGN. CDR3 length: 17 amino acids. CDR3 bases read: TGTGCCAGCAGTGATGCGGAAGGGGGCGCCCACACCGGGCAGCTCTAC. Translated: CASSDAEGGAHTGQLY. The whole CDR3 region reads CASSDAEGGAHTGQLYF.

With regard to this clone: Gene names and germline match the mouse. The read terminates 1 residue ahead of where the CDR3 ends, so the germline J gene completes it. This rearrangement joins TRBV13-2 to TRBJ1-3; D perhaps matches TRBD1 (5 bases). The CDR3 is made up of 15 amino acids. The V gene's germline CDR1 is NNHNN and CDR2 SYGAGS (reference sequence). Trimming cost V 3 bases and J 0 bases, with 10 bases left between them. The part of the CDR3 DNA that was read is TGTGCCAGCGGTGTCCCGACAGATTCTGGAAATACGCTCTAT. This codes for CASGVPTDSGNTLY. In full, the CDR3 is CASGVPTDSGNTLYF.